The present T cell receptor (beta chain) was sequenced within a study of T cell changes during pregnancy in multiple sclerosis. Measured with immunoSEQ multiplex PCR; TCRdb has only the in-frame clones, and not every one. The data show 40,000 to 50,000 clones, with around 94% seen just once and over 0.4% held by the top ten. CDR1 LNHNV and CDR2 YYDKDF come from the germline V gene (reference sequence). Trimming removed 3 bases from V and 1 base from J, with 13 bases in between. CDR3 length equals 15 residues. The material was CD4+ T cells from peripheral blood mononuclear cells, obtained in the first trimester of pregnancy. The chain combines TRBV15 with TRBJ2-7, with D possibly matching TRBD1 (5 bases). This receptor was taken from a female donor with multiple sclerosis, enrolled in a pregnancy study. The CDR3 DNA is TGTGCCACCAGCAGTCGACAGACTTCGTCCTACGAGCAGTACTTC. Translation: CATSSRQTSSYEQYF.